The source of this T cell receptor (beta chain) is a study of brain T cells in children with intractable seizures. Sequencing was performed with immunoSEQ multiplex PCR; in TCRdb, only in-frame clones are kept and a portion is missing. The sample carries hundreds of thousands of clones, about 93% recorded once. Study-level points and caveats: Viral specificity was inferred only from CDR3 similarity; HCMV serostatus was unknown.

As concerns this clone: The antigen is not known. This specimen includes other DNA sequences encoding the same CDR3.

There are 13 residues in the CDR3. The ends lost 6 bases at V and 2 bases at J; junction bases unmatched: 4. The sample's time point: blood from clinic visit 5 months post-surgery; TSC patient then seizure free. Only cases whose brain tissue showed the highest T cell transcript signatures were sequenced. Pre-surgery treatment included at least one anti-epileptic drug. The V call is TRBV12-3 or TRBV12-4, the J call TRBJ2-7; 7 positions agree with TRBD2. The TCR sequence derives from a boy younger than two with tuberous sclerosis and intractable seizures. The specimen was peripheral blood, collected 4 to 6 months after surgery. CDR3 bases: TGTGCCAGCAGCAGCGGACTAGCCTACGAGCAGTACTTC. This codes for CASSSGLAYEQYF.